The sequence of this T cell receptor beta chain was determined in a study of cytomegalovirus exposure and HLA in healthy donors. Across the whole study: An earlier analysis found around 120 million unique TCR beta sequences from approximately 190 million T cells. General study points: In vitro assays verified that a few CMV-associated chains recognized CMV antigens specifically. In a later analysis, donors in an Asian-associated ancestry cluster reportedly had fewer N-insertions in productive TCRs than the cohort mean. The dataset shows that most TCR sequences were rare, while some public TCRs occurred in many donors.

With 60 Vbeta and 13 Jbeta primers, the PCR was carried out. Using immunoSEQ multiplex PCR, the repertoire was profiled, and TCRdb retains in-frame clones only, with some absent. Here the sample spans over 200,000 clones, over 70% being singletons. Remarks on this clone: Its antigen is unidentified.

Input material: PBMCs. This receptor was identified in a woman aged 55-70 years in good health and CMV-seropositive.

The CDR3 here is CVRSLARTSGSHEQYF. Written as DNA, the CDR3 is TGTGTCAGAAGCTTGGCTCGGACTAGCGGGAGCCACGAGCAGTACTTC. The chain uses TRBV7-5 and TRBJ2-7; the table gives TRBD2 as D, unverified against the DNA. TRBV7-5 is a known pseudogene. The CDR3 length is 16 residues.